This record covers a single T cell receptor beta chain. Its target is not known. This sample was included in a study of response to subunit inactivated influenza vaccine. The junction had 2 bases not matched to a gene; V was cut back by 5 bases and J by 6 bases. Germline V gene sequence: CDR1 SEHNR, CDR2 FQNEAQ (reference sequence). The CDR3 contains 14 residues. Points from the study as a whole: Authors suggested seasonal influenza vaccinations each recruit few new T cells.

TCRdb re-derived calls from the RT-PCR reads in MiXCR, one entry per CDR3 protein. The sample has hundreds of thousands of distinct CDR3 sequences, 25% seen once. The material sequenced was CD4+ T cells sorted from PBMCs, taken 5 days after vaccination. V usage is TRBV7-9 and J usage is TRBJ1-6, with 9 bases identical to TRBD1. This TCR derives from a man aged 45 to 65 who received an inactivated influenza vaccine. The CDR3 loop reads CASSTGGGNSPLHF. The CDR3 bases are TGTGCCAGCAGCACAGGGGGCGGTAATTCACCCCTCCACTTT.